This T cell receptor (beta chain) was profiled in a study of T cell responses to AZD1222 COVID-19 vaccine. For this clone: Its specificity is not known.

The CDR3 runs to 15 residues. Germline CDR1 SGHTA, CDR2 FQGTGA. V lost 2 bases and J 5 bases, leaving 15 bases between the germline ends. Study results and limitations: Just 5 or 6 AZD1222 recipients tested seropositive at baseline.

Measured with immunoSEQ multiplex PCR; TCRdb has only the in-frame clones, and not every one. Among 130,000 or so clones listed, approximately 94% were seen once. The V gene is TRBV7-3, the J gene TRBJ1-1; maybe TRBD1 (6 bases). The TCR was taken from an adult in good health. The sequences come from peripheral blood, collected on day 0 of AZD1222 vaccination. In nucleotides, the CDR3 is TGTGCCAGCAGCTTAGAGCTAACCCAGGGGACTGAAGCTTTCTTT. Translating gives CASSLELTQGTEAFF.